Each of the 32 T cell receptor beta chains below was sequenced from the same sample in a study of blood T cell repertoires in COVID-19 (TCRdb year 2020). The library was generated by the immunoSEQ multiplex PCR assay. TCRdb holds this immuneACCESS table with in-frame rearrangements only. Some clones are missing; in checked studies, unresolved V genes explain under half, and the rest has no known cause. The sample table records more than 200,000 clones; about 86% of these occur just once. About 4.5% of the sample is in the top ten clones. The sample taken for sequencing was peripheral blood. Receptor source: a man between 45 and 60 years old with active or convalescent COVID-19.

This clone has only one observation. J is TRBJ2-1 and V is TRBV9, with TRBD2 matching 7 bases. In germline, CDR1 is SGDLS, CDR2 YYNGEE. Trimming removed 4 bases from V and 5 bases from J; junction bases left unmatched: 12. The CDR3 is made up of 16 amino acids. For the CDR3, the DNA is TGTGCCAGCAGCTTCCAAGGTAGCGGGCGAAACAATGAGCAGTTCTTC. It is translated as CASSFQGSGRNNEQFF.

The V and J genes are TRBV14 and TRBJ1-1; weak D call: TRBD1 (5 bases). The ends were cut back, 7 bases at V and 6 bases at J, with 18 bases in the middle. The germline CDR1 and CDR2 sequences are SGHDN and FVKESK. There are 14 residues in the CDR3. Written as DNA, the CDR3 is TGTGCCAGCAATAAGGAGGAGGGGAGGTCTGAAGCTTTCTTT. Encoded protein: CASNKEEGRSEAFF.

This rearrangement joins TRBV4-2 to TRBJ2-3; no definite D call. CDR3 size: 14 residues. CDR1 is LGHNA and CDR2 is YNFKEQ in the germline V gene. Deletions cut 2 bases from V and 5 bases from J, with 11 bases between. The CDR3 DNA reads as TGTGCCAGCAGCCAATCAGTTAGCCTAGATACGCAGTATTTT. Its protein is CASSQSVSLDTQYF.

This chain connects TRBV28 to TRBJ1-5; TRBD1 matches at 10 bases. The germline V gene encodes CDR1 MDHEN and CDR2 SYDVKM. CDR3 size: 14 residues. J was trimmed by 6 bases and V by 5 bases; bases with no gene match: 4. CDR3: CASSGQGEAQPQHF. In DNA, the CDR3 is TGTGCCAGCAGTGGACAGGGGGAAGCTCAGCCCCAGCATTTT.

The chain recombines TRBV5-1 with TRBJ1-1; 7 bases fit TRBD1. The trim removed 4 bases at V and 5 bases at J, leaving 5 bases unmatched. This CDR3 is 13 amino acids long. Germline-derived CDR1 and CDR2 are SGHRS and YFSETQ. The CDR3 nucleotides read TGCGCCAGCAGCCCGACAGGGTTGACTGAAGCTTTCTTT. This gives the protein CASSPTGLTEAFF.

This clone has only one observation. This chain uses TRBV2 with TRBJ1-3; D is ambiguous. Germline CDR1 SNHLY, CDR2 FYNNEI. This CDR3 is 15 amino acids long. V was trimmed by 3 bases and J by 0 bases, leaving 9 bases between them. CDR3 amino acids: CASSDENLSGNTIYF. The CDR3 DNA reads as TGTGCCAGCAGTGACGAGAACCTCTCTGGAAACACCATATATTTT.

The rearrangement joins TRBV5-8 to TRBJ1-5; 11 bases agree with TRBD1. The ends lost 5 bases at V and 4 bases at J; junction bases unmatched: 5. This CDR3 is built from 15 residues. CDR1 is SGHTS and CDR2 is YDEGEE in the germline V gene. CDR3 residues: CASRSGTGGNQPQHF. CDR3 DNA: TGTGCCAGCAGATCCGGGACAGGGGGTAATCAGCCCCAGCATTTT.

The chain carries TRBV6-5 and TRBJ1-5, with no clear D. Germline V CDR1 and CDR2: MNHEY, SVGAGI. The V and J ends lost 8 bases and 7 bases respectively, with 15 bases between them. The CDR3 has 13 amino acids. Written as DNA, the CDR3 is TGTGCCAGCTCCATGGGCTTTTCGCAGCCCCAGCATTTT. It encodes CASSMGFSQPQHF.

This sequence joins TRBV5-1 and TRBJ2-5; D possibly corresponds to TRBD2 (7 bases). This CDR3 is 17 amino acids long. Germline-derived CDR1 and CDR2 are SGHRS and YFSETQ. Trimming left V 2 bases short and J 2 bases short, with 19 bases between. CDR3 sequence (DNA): TGCGCCAGCAGCTTTACCCGTGGGGGGGCAGTACAAGAGACCCAGTACTTC. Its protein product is CASSFTRGGAVQETQYF.

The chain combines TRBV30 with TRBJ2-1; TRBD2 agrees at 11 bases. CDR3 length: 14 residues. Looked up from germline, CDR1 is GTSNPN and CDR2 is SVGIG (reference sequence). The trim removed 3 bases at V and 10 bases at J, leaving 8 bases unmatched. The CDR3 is CAWRALAGGQEQFF. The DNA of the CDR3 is TGTGCCTGGAGGGCTCTAGCGGGGGGTCAGGAGCAGTTCTTC.

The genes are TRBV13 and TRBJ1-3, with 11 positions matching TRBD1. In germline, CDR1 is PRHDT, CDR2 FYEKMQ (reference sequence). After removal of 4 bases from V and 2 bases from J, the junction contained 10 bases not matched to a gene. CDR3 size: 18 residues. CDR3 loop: CASSSFRDRGGTGNTIYF. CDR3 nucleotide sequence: TGTGCCAGCAGCTCCTTCCGGGACAGGGGGGGAACTGGAAACACCATATATTTT.

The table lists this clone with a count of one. Here the CDR3 reads CASSFGYEQYF. CDR3 DNA sequence: TGTGCCAGCAGTTTCGGGTACGAGCAGTACTTC. This chain uses TRBV28 with TRBJ2-7; no firm D call. The V gene lost 3 bases and the J gene lost 4 bases, with 4 bases spanning the gap. The germline V gene encodes CDR1 MDHEN and CDR2 SYDVKM. This CDR3 region has 11 residues.

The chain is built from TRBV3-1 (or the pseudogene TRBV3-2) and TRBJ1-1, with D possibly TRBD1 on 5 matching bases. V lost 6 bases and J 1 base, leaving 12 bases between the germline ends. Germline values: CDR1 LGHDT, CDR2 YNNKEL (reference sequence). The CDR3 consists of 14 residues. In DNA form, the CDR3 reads TGTGCCAGCAGTTCCGGAGACAGGAACACTGAAGCTTTCTTT. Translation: CASSSGDRNTEAFF.

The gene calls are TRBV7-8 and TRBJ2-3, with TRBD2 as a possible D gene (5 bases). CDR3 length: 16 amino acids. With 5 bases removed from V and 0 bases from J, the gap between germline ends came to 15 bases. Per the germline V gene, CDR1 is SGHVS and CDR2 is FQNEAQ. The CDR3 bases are TGTGCCAGCAGCCTAAGAGGGCGGACTAGCACAGATACGCAGTATTTT. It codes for CASSLRGRTSTDTQYF.

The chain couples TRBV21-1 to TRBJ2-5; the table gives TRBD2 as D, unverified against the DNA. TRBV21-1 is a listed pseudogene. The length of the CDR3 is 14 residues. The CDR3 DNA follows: TGTGCCAGCAGCAGCTCTAGCGGGAAAGAGACCCAGTACTTC. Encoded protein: CASSSSSGKETQYF.

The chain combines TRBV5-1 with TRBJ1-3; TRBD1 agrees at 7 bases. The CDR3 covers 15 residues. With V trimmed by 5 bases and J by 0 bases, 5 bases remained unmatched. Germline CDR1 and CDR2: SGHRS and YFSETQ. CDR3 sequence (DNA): TGCGCCAGCAGACGCACAGGGGACTCTGGAAACACCATATATTTT. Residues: CASRRTGDSGNTIYF.

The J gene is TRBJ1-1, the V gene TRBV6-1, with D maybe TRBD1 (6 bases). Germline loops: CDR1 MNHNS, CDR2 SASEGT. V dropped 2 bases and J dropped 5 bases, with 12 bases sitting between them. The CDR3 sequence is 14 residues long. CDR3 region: CASSEFRGRTEAFF. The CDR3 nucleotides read TGTGCCAGCAGTGAATTCAGGGGACGGACTGAAGCTTTCTTT.

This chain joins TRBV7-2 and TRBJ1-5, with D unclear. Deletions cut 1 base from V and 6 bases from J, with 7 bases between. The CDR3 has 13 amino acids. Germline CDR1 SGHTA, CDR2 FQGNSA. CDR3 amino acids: CASSLVGSQPQHF. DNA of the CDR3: TGTGCCAGCAGCTTAGTGGGGAGTCAGCCCCAGCATTTT.

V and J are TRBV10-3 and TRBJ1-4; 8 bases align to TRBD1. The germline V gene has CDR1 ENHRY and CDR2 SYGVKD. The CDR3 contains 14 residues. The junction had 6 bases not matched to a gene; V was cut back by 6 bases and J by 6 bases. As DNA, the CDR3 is TGTGCCATCAGCCCCGCACAGGGGGATGAAAAACTGTTTTTT. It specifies CAISPAQGDEKLFF.

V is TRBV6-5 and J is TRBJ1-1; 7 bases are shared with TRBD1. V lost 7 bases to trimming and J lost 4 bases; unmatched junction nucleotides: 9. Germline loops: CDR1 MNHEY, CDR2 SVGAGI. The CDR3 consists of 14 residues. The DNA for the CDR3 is TGTGCCAGCACTACCGACAGGGCGGTCACTGAAGCTTTCTTT. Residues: CASTTDRAVTEAFF.

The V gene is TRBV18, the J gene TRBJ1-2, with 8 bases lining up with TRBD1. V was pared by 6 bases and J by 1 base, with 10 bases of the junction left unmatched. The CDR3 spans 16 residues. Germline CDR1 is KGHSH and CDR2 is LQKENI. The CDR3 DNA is TGTGCCAGCTCCCAAACTCGACAGGGGTTTAACTATGGCTACACCTTC. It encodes CASSQTRQGFNYGYTF.

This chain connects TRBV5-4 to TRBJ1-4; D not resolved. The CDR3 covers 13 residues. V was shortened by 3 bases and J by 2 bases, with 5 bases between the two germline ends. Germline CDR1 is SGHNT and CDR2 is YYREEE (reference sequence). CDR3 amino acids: CASSYGTNEKLFF. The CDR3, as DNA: TGTGCCAGCAGCTACGGGACTAATGAAAAACTGTTTTTT.

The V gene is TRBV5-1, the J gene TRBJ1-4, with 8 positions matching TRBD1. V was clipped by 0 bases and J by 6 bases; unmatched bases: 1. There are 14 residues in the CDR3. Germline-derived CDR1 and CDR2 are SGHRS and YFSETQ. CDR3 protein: CASSLGQGHEKLFF. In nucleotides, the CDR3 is TGCGCCAGCAGCTTGGGACAGGGGCATGAAAAACTGTTTTTT.

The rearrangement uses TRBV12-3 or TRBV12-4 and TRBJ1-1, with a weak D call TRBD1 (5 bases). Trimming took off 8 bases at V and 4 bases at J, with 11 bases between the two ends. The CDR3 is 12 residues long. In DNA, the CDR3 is TGTGCCAGCCAGGGTCCCGGCACTGAAGCTTTCTTT. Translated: CASQGPGTEAFF.

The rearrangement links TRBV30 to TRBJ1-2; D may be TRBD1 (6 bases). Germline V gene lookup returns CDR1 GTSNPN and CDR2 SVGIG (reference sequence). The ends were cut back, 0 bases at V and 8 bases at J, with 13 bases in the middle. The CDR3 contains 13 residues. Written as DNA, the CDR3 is TGTGCCTGGAGTGTTGGTCAGGGGAAAGGCTACACCTTC. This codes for CAWSVGQGKGYTF.

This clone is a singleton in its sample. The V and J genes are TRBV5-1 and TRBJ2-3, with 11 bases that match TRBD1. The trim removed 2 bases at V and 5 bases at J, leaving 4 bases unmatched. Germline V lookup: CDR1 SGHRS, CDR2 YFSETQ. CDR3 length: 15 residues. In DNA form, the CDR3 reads TGCGCCAGCAGCTTAAGGGACAGGGGGGAAGATACGCAGTATTTT. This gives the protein CASSLRDRGEDTQYF.

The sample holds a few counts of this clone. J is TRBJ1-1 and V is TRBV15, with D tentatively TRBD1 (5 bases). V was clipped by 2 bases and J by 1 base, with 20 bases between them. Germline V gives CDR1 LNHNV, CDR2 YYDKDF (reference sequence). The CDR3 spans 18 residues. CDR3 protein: CATSRRDRGGIPNTEAFF. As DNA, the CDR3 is TGTGCCACCAGCAGAAGGGACCGGGGGGGGATTCCGAACACTGAAGCTTTCTTT.

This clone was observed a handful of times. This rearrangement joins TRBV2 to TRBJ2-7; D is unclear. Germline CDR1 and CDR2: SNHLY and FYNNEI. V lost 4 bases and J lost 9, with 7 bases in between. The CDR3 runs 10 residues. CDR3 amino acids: CASSGLGQYF. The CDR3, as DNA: TGTGCCAGCAGTGGCCTAGGGCAGTACTTC.

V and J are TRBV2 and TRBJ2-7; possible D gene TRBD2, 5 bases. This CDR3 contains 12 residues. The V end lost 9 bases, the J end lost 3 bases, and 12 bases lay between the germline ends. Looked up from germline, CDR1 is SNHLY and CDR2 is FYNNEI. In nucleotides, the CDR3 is TGTGCCAGTCGCGGGTCGGTCTACGAGCAGTACTTC. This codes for CASRGSVYEQYF.

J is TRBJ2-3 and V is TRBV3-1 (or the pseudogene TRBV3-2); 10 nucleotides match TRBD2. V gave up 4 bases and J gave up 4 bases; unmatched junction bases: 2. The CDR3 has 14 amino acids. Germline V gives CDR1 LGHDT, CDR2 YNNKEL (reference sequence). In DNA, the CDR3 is TGTGCCAGCAGCCCGGGACTAGCGTCAGATACGCAGTATTTT. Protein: CASSPGLASDTQYF.

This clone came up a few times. The CDR3 sequence is CASSPQPGQGANEQYF. The CDR3 nucleotides read TGCGCCAGCAGCCCACAACCGGGACAGGGGGCGAACGAGCAGTACTTC. The J gene is TRBJ2-7, the V gene TRBV4-1; 12 bases line up with TRBD1. V lost 4 bases to trimming and J lost 5 bases; unmatched junction nucleotides: 9. CDR3 length equals 16 residues. Germline V gene data show CDR1 as MGHRA and CDR2 as YSYEKL.

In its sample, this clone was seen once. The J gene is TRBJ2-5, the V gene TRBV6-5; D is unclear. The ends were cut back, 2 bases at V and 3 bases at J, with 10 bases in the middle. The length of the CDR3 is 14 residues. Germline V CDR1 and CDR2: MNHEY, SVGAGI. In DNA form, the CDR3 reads TGTGCCAGCAGTTACGGTGGTCACAAAGAGACCCAGTACTTC. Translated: CASSYGGHKETQYF.